This T cell receptor beta chain was observed in a study of identical twins. TCRdb re-analysed the 5' RACE reads in MiXCR, keeping a single row per CDR3 protein. The sample contains over 250,000 distinct CDR3 sequences, nearly 9.5% of which appear only once. The donor group consisted entirely of healthy Caucasians. The CDR3 contains 13 residues. The V end was cut by 3 bases, the J end by 5 bases, with 11 bases between. Germline-derived CDR1 and CDR2 are MNHEY and SMNVEV (reference sequence). These same data were also listed under a study on yellow fever vaccine responses in identical twins.

The gene calls are TRBV27 and TRBJ2-7; D is ambiguous. The sequenced sample consisted of CD8+ T cells sorted from blood. This clonotype was obtained from a woman younger than 30 in good health. The CDR3 sequence is CASSLGSSNEQYF. The CDR3 DNA is TGTGCCAGCAGTTTGGGCTCGTCCAACGAGCAGTACTTC.